Listed here is a single TCR beta chain. The sample belongs to a study of OX40 agonist ivuxolimab in advanced cancers. Assay: immunoSEQ multiplex PCR; the TCRdb copy retains only in-frame clones and omits some. The sample includes 60,000 to 75,000 clones, 84% of them seen just once. Per the germline V gene, CDR1 is SNHLY and CDR2 is FYNNEI. The CDR3 is 16 amino acids. The V and J ends lost 2 bases and 2 bases respectively, with 15 bases between them. The source was CD4+ or CD8+ T cells sorted from blood, collected in a trial of the OX40 agonist ivuxolimab. The chain uses TRBV2 and TRBJ1-2, with no clear D. This clonotype was sampled from an adult with an advanced solid tumor such as melanoma, head and neck, liver or kidney cancer. The CDR3 region has the DNA TGTGCCAGCAGTGAATTTTCTGCAGCGCTGAACTATGGCTACACCTTC. This sequence encodes CASSEFSAALNYGYTF. The whole variable domain, filled in from reference TRBV2 and TRBJ1-2, reads EPEVTQTPSHQVTQMGQEVILRCVPISNHLYFYWYRQILGQKVEFLVSFYNNEISEKSEIFDDQFSVERPDGSNFTLKIRSTKLEDSAMYFCASSEFSAALNYGYTFGSGTRLTVV.